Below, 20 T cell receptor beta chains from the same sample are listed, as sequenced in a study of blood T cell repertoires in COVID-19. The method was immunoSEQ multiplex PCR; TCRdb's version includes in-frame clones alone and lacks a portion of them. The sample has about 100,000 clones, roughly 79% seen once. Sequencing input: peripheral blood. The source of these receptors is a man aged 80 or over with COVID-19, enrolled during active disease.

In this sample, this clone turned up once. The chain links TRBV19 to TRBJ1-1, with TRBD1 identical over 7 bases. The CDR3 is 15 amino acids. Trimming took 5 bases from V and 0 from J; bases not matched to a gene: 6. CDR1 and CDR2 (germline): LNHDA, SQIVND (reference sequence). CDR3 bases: TGTGCCAGTAGTGGGACAGTGGTAATGAACACTGAAGCTTTCTTT. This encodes CASSGTVVMNTEAFF.

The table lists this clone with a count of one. The CDR3 protein is CASSPRRVTSNQPQHF. The CDR3 DNA reads as TGTGCCAGCTCACCACGCCGGGTAACTAGCAATCAGCCCCAGCATTTT. The V call is TRBV18, the J call TRBJ1-5; no reliable D call. CDR3 length: 16 residues. The V and J ends lost 1 base and 0 bases respectively, with 10 bases between them. CDR1 and CDR2 (germline): KGHSH, LQKENI.

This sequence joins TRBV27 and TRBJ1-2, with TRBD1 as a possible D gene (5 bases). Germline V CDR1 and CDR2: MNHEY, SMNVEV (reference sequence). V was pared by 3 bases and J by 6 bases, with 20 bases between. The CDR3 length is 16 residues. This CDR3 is CASSLGGAPGLNGYTF. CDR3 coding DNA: TGTGCCAGCAGTTTGGGCGGGGCGCCAGGACTCAATGGCTACACCTTC.

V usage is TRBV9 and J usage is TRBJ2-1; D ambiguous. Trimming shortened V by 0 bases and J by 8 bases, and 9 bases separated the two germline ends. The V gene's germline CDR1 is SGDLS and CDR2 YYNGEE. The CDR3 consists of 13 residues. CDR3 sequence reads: CASSVDSTDEQFF. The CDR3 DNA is TGTGCCAGCAGCGTAGATAGCACCGATGAGCAGTTCTTC.

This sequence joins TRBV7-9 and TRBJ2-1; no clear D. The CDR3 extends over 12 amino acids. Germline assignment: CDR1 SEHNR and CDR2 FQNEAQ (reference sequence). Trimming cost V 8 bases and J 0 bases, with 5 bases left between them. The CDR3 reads CASRSSYNEQFF. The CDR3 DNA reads TGTGCCAGCCGCAGCTCCTACAATGAGCAGTTCTTC.

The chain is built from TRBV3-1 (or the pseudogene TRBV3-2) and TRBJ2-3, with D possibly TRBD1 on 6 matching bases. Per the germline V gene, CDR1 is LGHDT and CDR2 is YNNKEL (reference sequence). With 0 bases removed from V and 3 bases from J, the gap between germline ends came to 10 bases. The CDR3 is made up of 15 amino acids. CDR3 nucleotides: TGTGCCAGCAGCCAAGAAAGGCAGGGGACAGATACGCAGTATTTT. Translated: CASSQERQGTDTQYF.

CDR3 in amino acids: CASSQAQGGTQYF. Here the CDR3 DNA reads TGTGCCAGCAGCCAAGCCCAGGGCGGCACGCAGTATTTT. The chain links TRBV14 to TRBJ2-3, with TRBD1 as a possible D gene (5 bases). The CDR3 sequence is 13 residues long. Germline V gene data show CDR1 as SGHDN and CDR2 as FVKESK. V was pared by 1 base and J by 9 bases, with 11 bases between.

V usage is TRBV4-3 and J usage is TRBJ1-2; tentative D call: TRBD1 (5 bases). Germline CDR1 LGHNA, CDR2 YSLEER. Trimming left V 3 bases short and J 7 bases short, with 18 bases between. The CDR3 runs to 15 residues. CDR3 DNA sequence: TGCGCCAGCAGCCACCCACCCCCTCGGACAACTGGCTACACCTTC. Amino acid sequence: CASSHPPPRTTGYTF.

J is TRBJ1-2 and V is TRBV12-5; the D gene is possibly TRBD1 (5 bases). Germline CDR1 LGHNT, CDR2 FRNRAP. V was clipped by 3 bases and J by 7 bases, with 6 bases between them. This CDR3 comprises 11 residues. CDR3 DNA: TGTGCTAGTGGTTTAGGGGTTGGCTACACCTTC. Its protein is CASGLGVGYTF.

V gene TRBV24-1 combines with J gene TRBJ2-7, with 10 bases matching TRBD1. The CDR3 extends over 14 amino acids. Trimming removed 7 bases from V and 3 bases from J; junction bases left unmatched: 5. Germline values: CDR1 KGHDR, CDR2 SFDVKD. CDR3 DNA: TGTGCCACCAGCCTCCGGGACAGGGGCTACGAGCAGTACTTC. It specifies CATSLRDRGYEQYF.

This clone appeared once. The CDR3 coding sequence is TGCGCCAGCAGCGCAGTAGGACTAGCTGGCATCGGCTACGAGCAGTACTTC. Residues: CASSAVGLAGIGYEQYF. V usage is TRBV5-1 and J usage is TRBJ2-7, with 8 bases identical to TRBD2. Looked up from germline, CDR1 is SGHRS and CDR2 is YFSETQ. Germline trimming cut 4 bases from V and 3 bases from J; bases unmatched to any gene: 15. The CDR3 is made up of 17 amino acids.

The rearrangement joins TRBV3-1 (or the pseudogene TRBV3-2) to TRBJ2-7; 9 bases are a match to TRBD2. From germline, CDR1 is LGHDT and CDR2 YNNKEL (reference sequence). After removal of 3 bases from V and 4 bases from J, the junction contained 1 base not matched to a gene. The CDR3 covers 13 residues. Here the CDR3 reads CASSHSGGYEQYF. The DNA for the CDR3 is TGTGCCAGCAGCCATAGCGGGGGTTACGAGCAGTACTTC.

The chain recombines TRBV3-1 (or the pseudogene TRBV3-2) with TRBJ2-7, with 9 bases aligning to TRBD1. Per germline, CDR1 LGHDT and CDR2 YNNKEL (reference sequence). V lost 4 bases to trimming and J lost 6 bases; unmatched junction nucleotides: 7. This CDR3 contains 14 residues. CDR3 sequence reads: CASSRRDRVGEQYF. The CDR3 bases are TGTGCCAGCAGCCGCCGGGACAGGGTAGGCGAGCAGTACTTC.

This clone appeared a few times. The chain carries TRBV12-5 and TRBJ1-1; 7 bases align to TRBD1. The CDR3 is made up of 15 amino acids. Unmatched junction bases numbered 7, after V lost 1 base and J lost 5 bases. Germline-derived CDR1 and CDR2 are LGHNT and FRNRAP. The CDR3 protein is CASGLGGSQGTEAFF. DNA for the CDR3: TGTGCTAGTGGTTTGGGAGGGTCACAGGGGACTGAAGCTTTCTTT.

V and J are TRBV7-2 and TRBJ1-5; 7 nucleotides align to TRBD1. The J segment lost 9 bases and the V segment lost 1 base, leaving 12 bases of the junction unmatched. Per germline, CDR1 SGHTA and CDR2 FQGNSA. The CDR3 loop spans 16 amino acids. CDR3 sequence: CASSLVGATGITPQHF. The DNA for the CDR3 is TGTGCCAGCAGCTTAGTTGGGGCGACAGGGATTACGCCCCAGCATTTT.

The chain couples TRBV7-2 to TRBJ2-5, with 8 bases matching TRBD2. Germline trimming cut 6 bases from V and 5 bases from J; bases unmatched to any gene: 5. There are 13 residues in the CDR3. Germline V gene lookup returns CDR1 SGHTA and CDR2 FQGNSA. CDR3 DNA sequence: TGTGCCAGCAGAAGCGGGGGTAGGGAGACCCAGTACTTC. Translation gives CASRSGGRETQYF.

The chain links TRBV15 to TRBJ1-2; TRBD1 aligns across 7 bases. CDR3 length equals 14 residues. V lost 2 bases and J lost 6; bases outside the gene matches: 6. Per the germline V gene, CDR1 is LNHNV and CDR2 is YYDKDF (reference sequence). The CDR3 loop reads CATSRYDRDHGYTF. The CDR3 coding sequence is TGTGCCACCAGCAGATACGACAGGGACCATGGCTACACCTTC.

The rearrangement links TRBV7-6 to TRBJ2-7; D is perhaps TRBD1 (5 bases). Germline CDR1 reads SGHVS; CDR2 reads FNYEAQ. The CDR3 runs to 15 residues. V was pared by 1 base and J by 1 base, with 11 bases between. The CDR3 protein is CASSLDKGPSYEQYF. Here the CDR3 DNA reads TGTGCCAGCAGCTTAGATAAGGGGCCATCCTACGAGCAGTACTTC.

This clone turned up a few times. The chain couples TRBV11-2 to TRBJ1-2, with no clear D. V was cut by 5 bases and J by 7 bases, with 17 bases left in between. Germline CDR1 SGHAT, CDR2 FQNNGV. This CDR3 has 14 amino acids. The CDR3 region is CASSANAAASGYTF. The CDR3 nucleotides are TGTGCCAGCAGCGCAAACGCCGCGGCTAGTGGCTACACCTTC. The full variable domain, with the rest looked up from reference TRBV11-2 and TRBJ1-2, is EAGVAQSPRYKIIEKRQSVAFWCNPISGHATLYWYQQILGQGPKLLIQFQNNGVVDDSQLPKDRFSAERLKGVDSTLKIQPAKLEDSAVYLCASSANAAASGYTFGSGTRLTVV.

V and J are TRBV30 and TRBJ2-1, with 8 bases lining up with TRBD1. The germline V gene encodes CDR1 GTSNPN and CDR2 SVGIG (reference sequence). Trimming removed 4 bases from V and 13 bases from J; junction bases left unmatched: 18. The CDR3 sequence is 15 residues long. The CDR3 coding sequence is TGTGCCTGGATGAGCTTGGGACAGGTCCTGAATGGTCAGTTCTTC. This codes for CAWMSLGQVLNGQFF.